These 24 T cell receptor beta chains share one sample of origin, sequenced in a study of T cells after yellow fever vaccination. TCRdb reprocessed the 5' RACE reads with MiXCR, giving one entry per CDR3 protein. This sample carries about 360,000 distinct CDR3 sequences, 6.2% of them seen once, and the ten largest clones take about 15%. The material sequenced was PBMCs, taken 5 days after the yellow fever booster vaccination. Receptors were obtained from a man under 40 who received the YFV17D yellow fever vaccine.

This clonotype was counted many times. The chain carries TRBV5-1 and TRBJ2-3; D remains unclear. Germline CDR1 is SGHRS and CDR2 is YFSETQ. The CDR3 is made up of 14 amino acids. Trimming cost V 2 bases and J 5 bases, with 12 bases left between them. The CDR3 here is CASSFSTTQDTQYF. In DNA form, the CDR3 reads TGCGCCAGCAGCTTCTCCACGACACAAGATACGCAGTATTTT.

In its sample, this clonotype was seen a few times. This chain links TRBV20-1 with TRBJ2-1, with 14 bases identical to TRBD2. Germline CDR1 reads DFQATT; CDR2 reads SNEGSKA (reference sequence). V was pared by 5 bases and J by 8 bases, with 5 bases of the junction left unmatched. The CDR3 is made up of 14 amino acids. DNA for the CDR3: TGCAGTGCTCCTAGACTAGCGGGGGGGGATGAGCAGTTCTTC. It translates to CSAPRLAGGDEQFF.

This clonotype was observed at least ten times. The chain combines TRBV25-1 with TRBJ1-1; no firm D call. The CDR3 has 12 amino acids. The ends were cut back, 7 bases at V and 2 bases at J, with 8 bases in the middle. Looked up from germline, CDR1 is MGHDK and CDR2 is SYGVNS. In nucleotides, the CDR3 is TGTGCCAGCATTATGGGCAACACTGAAGCTTTCTTT. Residues: CASIMGNTEAFF. Variable domain in full (rest from reference TRBV25-1 and TRBJ1-1): EADIYQTPRYLVIGTGKKITLECSQTMGHDKMYWYQQDPGMELHLIHYSYGVNSTEKGDLSSESTVSRIRTEHFPLTLESARPSHTSQYLCASIMGNTEAFFGQGTRLTVV.

This chain links TRBV5-4 with TRBJ2-1; 7 bases match TRBD1. Germline values: CDR1 SGHNT, CDR2 YYREEE (reference sequence). CDR3 length equals 17 residues. Trimming at V came to 2 bases and at J to 3 bases, leaving 11 bases not matched to a gene. The CDR3 here is CASSFDRSRGLYNEQFF. In nucleotides, the CDR3 is TGTGCCAGCAGCTTTGATCGGTCGAGGGGGCTCTACAATGAGCAGTTCTTC.

This clonotype was counted many times. This chain connects TRBV28 to TRBJ2-1; 8 nucleotides match TRBD2. The J segment lost 2 bases and the V segment lost 6 bases, leaving 6 bases of the junction unmatched. The CDR3 extends over 15 amino acids. Germline V gene lookup returns CDR1 MDHEN and CDR2 SYDVKM. In DNA, the CDR3 is TGTGCCAGCAGCCTCCTTAGCGGGACCTACAATGAGCAGTTCTTC. Translating gives CASSLLSGTYNEQFF.

This clonotype was detected many times. The chain has TRBV6-1 and TRBJ2-5, with 9 bases identical to TRBD1. The CDR3 has 16 residues. The trim removed 2 bases at V and 5 bases at J, leaving 9 bases unmatched. The V gene's germline CDR1 is MNHNS and CDR2 SASEGT. The CDR3 spells CASSERGQGMRETQYF. In nucleotides, the CDR3 is TGTGCCAGCAGTGAAAGGGGACAGGGAATGAGGGAGACCCAGTACTTC.

The gene calls are TRBV7-8 and TRBJ2-5, with D perhaps TRBD2 (6 bases). Trimming pared 8 bases from V and 3 bases from J, leaving 10 bases between. Germline-derived CDR1 and CDR2 are SGHVS and FQNEAQ. CDR3 length: 12 amino acids. The CDR3 loop is CASWGVEETQYF. CDR3 sequence (DNA): TGTGCCAGCTGGGGGGTTGAAGAGACCCAGTACTTC.

As concerns this clonotype: Compared with germline, one end of the junction differs, possibly owing to a read error. The genes are TRBV20-1 and TRBJ2-1; 11 nucleotides agree with TRBD2. Germline values: CDR1 DFQATT, CDR2 SNEGSKA (reference sequence). The length of the CDR3 is 16 residues. The DNA for the CDR3 is TGCTGTGCTCCGGACCGACTAGCGGGGCGATACAATGAGCAGTTCTTC. It yields the protein CCAPDRLAGRYNEQFF.

This chain connects TRBV25-1 to TRBJ2-3; D gene unclear. The CDR3 consists of 10 residues. Germline V CDR1 and CDR2: MGHDK, SYGVNS. V was shortened by 8 bases and J by 6 bases, with 6 bases between the two germline ends. CDR3 sequence reads: CASLSDTQYF. As DNA, the CDR3 is TGTGCCAGCCTGTCGGATACGCAGTATTTT. Using reference TRBV25-1 and TRBJ2-3 for the parts outside the CDR3, the full variable domain is EADIYQTPRYLVIGTGKKITLECSQTMGHDKMYWYQQDPGMELHLIHYSYGVNSTEKGDLSSESTVSRIRTEHFPLTLESARPSHTSQYLCASLSDTQYFGPGTRLTVL.

This clonotype was detected only a few times. The chain uses TRBV7-2 and TRBJ2-5; the D gene is possibly TRBD2 (6 bases). This CDR3 spans 15 amino acids. CDR1 and CDR2 (germline): SGHTA, FQGNSA. V was trimmed by 4 bases and J by 5 bases, leaving 17 bases between them. In DNA, the CDR3 is TGTGCCAGCAGCTCCAAGGCGGGATATAGTGAGACCCAGTACTTC. Its protein product is CASSSKAGYSETQYF.

The chain recombines TRBV30 with TRBJ2-7; D tentatively reads TRBD1 or TRBD2 (5 bases each). This CDR3 is built from 13 residues. Looked up from germline, CDR1 is GTSNPN and CDR2 is SVGIG (reference sequence). V was pared by 3 bases and J by 4 bases, with 13 bases between. CDR3 nucleotides: TGTGCCTGGAGGACTTGGGGACGTTACGAGCAGTACTTC. Protein sequence: CAWRTWGRYEQYF.

This chain uses TRBV7-3 with TRBJ2-1; maybe TRBD1 (6 bases). CDR1 SGHTA and CDR2 FQGTGA come from the germline V gene. V was shortened by 1 base and J by 4 bases, with 20 bases between the two germline ends. This CDR3 contains 18 residues. The CDR3 spells CASSLIGGDPGPYNEQFF. CDR3 bases: TGTGCCAGCAGCTTAATAGGGGGAGATCCGGGCCCATACAATGAGCAGTTCTTC.

The chain combines TRBV12-3 or TRBV12-4 with TRBJ1-5; D not certain. The CDR3 is made up of 12 amino acids. Trimming left V 6 bases short and J 6 bases short, with 9 bases between. CDR3 bases: TGTGCCAGCAGCGGACGAGCTCAGCCCCAGCATTTT. Residues: CASSGRAQPQHF.

V usage is TRBV4-1 and J usage is TRBJ2-7, with 12 bases that match TRBD2. This CDR3 comprises 15 residues. J lost 6 bases, V lost 5 bases, and 8 bases had no gene match. In germline, CDR1 is MGHRA, CDR2 YSYEKL. Written as DNA, the CDR3 is TGCGCCAGCAGCATCCGGACTAGCGGGACCGCCGAGCAGTACTTC. Translation: CASSIRTSGTAEQYF.

At least ten counts were recorded for this clonotype. The chain is built from TRBV7-2 and TRBJ2-7; 7 bases agree with TRBD1. CDR3 length: 15 residues. The V gene's germline CDR1 is SGHTA and CDR2 FQGNSA. The V gene end was trimmed by 0 bases and the J gene end by 3 bases; junction bases not matched to a gene: 5. In DNA, the CDR3 is TGTGCCAGCAGCTTAGCGGGGGACAGACACTACGAGCAGTACTTC. Translated, it gives CASSLAGDRHYEQYF.

This clonotype was seen at least ten times. V and J are TRBV29-1 and TRBJ1-5, with TRBD1 as a possible D gene (5 bases). The ends were cut back, 7 bases at V and 5 bases at J, with 15 bases in the middle. CDR1 is SQVTM, CDR2 ANQGSEA, per germline. The CDR3 consists of 13 residues. CDR3 region: CSAKNRGDQPQHF. The DNA of the CDR3 is TGCAGCGCCAAAAATCGGGGGGATCAGCCCCAGCATTTT.

This clonotype has at least ten counts. The chain combines TRBV18 with TRBJ2-7; TRBD1 aligns across 7 bases. After removal of 6 bases from V and 3 bases from J, the junction contained 8 bases not matched to a gene. The germline CDR1 and CDR2 sequences are KGHSH and LQKENI. The CDR3 contains 14 residues. The CDR3 here is CASSPADRFYEQYF. The CDR3, as DNA: TGTGCCAGCTCCCCCGCGGACAGGTTCTACGAGCAGTACTTC.

This clonotype was seen only a few times. The chain employs TRBV28 and TRBJ2-5, with a tentative D call TRBD1 (5 bases). The CDR3 sequence is 15 residues long. The germline CDR1 and CDR2 sequences are MDHEN and SYDVKM. V was cut by 4 bases and J by 7 bases, with 19 bases left in between. CDR3 residues: CASSSTATVLGTQYF. CDR3 nucleotides: TGTGCCAGCAGTTCCACCGCGACAGTCTTGGGGACCCAGTACTTC.

The J gene is TRBJ1-1, the V gene TRBV6-4; D uncertain. Germline assignment: CDR1 MRHNA and CDR2 SNTAGT. Trimming removed 3 bases at V and 5 bases at J, with 10 bases between. This CDR3 is built from 13 residues. The CDR3 DNA is TGTGCCAGCAGTGAATCCCGCGGAACTGAAGCTTTCTTT. It yields the protein CASSESRGTEAFF.

This clonotype was observed a few times. The chain carries TRBV12-3 or TRBV12-4 and TRBJ2-3; 10 bases are a match to TRBD2. The CDR3 loop spans 13 amino acids. Trimming cost V 2 bases and J 10 bases; bases outside gene matches: 3. CDR3 residues: CASSLLAGAAQYF. For the CDR3, the DNA is TGTGCCAGCAGTTTACTAGCGGGAGCTGCGCAGTATTTT.

Remarks on this clonotype: The junction and the germline gene differ at one end; a read error may be behind it. The rearrangement joins TRBV27 to TRBJ2-7; 14 bases are shared with TRBD2. Germline values: CDR1 MNHEY, CDR2 SMNVEV (reference sequence). The CDR3 runs 15 residues. The CDR3 loop reads CASGGLAGARYELYF. CDR3 bases: TGTGCCAGCGGGGGACTAGCGGGAGCAAGGTACGAGCTGTACTTC.

This clonotype was seen many times. The chain carries TRBV7-2 and TRBJ2-5; D unclear. V was trimmed by 5 bases and J by 8 bases, leaving 9 bases between them. Germline CDR1 reads SGHTA; CDR2 reads FQGNSA. CDR3 size: 11 residues. The CDR3 loop reads CASSQMQTQYF. In DNA, the CDR3 is TGTGCCAGCAGCCAGATGCAAACCCAGTACTTC.

This clonotype was seen at least ten times. V gene TRBV20-1 combines with J gene TRBJ2-5; D is possibly TRBD2 (6 bases). The V and J ends lost 4 bases and 8 bases respectively, with 26 bases between them. Germline lookup yields CDR1 DFQATT and CDR2 SNEGSKA (reference sequence). The CDR3 has 16 amino acids. CDR3 in amino acids: CSATLEGTSSGVTQYF. The CDR3 nucleotides read TGCAGTGCTACCTTGGAGGGTACATCCTCGGGGGTCACCCAGTACTTC.

This chain links TRBV7-6 with TRBJ2-2, with 9 nucleotides matching TRBD2. J lost 3 bases, V lost 3 bases, and 14 bases had no gene match. The CDR3 totals 19 residues. Germline V CDR1 and CDR2: SGHVS, FNYEAQ. The CDR3 loop is CASSFRVGGRASDTGELFF. CDR3 coding DNA: TGTGCCAGCAGCTTCCGTGTCGGCGGGAGGGCCTCCGACACCGGGGAGCTGTTTTTT.